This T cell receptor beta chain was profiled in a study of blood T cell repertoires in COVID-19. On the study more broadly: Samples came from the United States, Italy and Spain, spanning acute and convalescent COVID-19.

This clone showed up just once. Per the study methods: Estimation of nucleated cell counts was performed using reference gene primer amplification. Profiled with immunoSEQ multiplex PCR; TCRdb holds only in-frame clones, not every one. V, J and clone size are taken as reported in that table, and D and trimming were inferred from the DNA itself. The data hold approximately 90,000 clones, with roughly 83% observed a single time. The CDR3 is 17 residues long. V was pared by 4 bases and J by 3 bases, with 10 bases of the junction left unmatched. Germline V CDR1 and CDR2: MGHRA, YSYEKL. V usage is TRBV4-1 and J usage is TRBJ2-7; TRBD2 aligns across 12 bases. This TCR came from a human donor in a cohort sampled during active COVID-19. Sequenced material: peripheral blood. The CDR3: CASSPWATSGRDYEQYF. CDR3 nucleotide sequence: TGCGCCAGCAGCCCCTGGGCGACTAGCGGGAGAGACTACGAGCAGTACTTC.